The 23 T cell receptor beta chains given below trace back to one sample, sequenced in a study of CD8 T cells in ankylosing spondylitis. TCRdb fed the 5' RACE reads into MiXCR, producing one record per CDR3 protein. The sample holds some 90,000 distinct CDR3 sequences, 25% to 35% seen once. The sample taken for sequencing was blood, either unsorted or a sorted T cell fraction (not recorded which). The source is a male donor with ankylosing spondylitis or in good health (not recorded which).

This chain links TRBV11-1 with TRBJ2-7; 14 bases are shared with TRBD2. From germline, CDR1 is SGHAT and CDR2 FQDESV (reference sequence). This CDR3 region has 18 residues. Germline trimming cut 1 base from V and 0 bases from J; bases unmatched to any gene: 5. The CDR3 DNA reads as TGTGCCAGCAGCTTAGGAGGGACTAGCGGGAGACCCTCCTACGAGCAGTACTTC. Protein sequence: CASSLGGTSGRPSYEQYF.

CDR3 loop: CASSLDSPEGRDEQYF. The CDR3 bases are TGTGCCAGCAGCTTAGATAGTCCGGAGGGGCGCGACGAGCAGTACTTC. The chain employs TRBV7-9 and TRBJ2-7; the D gene is possibly TRBD2 (6 bases). With 1 base removed from V and 5 bases from J, the gap between germline ends came to 18 bases. The CDR3 consists of 16 residues. Germline-derived CDR1 and CDR2 are SEHNR and FQNEAQ (reference sequence).

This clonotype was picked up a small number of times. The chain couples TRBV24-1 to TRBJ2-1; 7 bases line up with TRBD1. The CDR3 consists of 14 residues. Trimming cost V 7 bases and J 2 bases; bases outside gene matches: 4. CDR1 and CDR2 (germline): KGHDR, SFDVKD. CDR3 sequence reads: CATSRDSAYNEQFF. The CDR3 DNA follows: TGTGCCACCAGCCGGGACAGTGCCTACAATGAGCAGTTCTTC.

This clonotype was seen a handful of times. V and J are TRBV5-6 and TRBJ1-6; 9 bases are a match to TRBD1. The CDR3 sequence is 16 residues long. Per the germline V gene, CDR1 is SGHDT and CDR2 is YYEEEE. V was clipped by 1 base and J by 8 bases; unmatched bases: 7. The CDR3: CASSLIGDREYSPLHF. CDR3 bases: TGTGCCAGCAGCTTGATTGGGGACAGGGAGTATTCACCCCTCCACTTT.

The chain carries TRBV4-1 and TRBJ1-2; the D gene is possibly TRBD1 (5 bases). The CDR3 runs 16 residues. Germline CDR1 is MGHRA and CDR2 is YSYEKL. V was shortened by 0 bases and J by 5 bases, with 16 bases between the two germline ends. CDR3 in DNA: TGCGCCAGCAGCCAAGATCTGCAGGGTAGGGCGTATGGCTACACCTTC. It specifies CASSQDLQGRAYGYTF.

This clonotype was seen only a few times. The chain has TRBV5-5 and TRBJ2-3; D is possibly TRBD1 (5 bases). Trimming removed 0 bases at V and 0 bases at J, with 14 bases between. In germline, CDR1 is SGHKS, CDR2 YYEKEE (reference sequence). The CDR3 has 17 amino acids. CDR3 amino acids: CASSLAHGRASTDTQYF. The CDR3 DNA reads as TGTGCCAGCAGCTTGGCCCATGGCAGGGCAAGCACAGATACGCAGTATTTT.

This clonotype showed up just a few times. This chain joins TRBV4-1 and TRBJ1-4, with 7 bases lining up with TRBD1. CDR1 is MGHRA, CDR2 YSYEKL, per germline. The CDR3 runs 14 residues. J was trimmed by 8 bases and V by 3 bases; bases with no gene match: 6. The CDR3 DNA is TGCGCCAGCAGCCAGGGACAGTCACGCGAAAAACTGTTTTTT. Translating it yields CASSQGQSREKLFF.

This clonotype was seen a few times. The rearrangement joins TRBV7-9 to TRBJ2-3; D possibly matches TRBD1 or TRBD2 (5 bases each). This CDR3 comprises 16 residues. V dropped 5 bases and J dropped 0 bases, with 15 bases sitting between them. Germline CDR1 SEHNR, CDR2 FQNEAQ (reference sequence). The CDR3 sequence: CASSTSPRGSTDTQYF. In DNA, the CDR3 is TGTGCCAGCAGCACATCCCCGAGGGGTAGCACAGATACGCAGTATTTT.

The chain's CDR3 is CSARTVGNSGANVLTF. The CDR3 coding sequence is TGCAGTGCTAGGACAGTGGGGAACTCTGGGGCCAACGTCCTGACTTTC. The gene calls are TRBV20-1 and TRBJ2-6, with D possibly matching TRBD1 (5 bases). The CDR3 covers 16 residues. Germline V gives CDR1 DFQATT, CDR2 SNEGSKA (reference sequence). The V and J ends lost 3 bases and 0 bases respectively, with 12 bases between them.

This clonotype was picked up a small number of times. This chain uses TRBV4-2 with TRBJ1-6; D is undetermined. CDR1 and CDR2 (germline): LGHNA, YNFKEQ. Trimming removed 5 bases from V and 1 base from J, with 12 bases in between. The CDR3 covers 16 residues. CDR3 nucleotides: TGTGCCAGCAGCTACGGACGGGGTTCCTATAATTCACCCCTCCACTTT. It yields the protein CASSYGRGSYNSPLHF.

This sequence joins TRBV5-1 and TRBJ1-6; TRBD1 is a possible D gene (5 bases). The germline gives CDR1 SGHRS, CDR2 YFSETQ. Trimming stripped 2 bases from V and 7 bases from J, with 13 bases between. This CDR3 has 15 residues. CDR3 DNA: TGCGCCAGCAGCTTTGCGGCAGGGAAAAATTCACCCCTCCACTTT. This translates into CASSFAAGKNSPLHF.

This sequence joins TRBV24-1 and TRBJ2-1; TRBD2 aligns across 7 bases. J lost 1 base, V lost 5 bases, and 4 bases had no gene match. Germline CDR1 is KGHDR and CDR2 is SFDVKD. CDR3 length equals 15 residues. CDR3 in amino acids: CATSGGTNSYNEQFF. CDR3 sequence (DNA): TGTGCCACCAGTGGTGGGACTAATTCCTACAATGAGCAGTTCTTC.

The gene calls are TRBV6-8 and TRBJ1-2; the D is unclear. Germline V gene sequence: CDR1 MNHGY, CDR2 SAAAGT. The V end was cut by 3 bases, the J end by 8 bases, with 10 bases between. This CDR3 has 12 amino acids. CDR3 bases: TGTGCCAGCAGTTATTATGCCCGAGGCTACACCTTC. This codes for CASSYYARGYTF.

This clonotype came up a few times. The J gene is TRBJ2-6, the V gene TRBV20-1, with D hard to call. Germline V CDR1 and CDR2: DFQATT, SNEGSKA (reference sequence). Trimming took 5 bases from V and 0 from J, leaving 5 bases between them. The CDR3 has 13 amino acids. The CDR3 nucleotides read TGCAGTGCTCTCCCCTCTGGGGCCAACGTCCTGACTTTC. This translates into CSALPSGANVLTF.

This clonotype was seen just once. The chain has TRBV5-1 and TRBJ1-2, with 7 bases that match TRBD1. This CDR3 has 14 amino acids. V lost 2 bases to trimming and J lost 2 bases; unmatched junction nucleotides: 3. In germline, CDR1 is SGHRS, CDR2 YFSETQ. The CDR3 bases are TGCGCCAGCAGCTTCGGGGACAGCAACTATGGCTACACCTTC. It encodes CASSFGDSNYGYTF.

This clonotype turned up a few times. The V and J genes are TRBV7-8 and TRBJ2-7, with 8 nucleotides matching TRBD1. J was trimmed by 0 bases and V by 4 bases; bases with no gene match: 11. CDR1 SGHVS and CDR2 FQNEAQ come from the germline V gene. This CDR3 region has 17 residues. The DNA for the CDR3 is TGTGCCAGCAGCTCAAACGTGGGACAGGTGAGCTCCTACGAGCAGTACGTC. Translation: CASSSNVGQVSSYEQYV.

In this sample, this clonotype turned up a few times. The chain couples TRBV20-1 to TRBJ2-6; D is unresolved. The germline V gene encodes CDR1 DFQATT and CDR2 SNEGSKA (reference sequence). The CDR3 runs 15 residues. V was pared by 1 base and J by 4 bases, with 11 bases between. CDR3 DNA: TGCAGTGCTAGAGTTTCGACGGCAGGGGCCAACGTCCTGACTTTC. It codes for CSARVSTAGANVLTF.

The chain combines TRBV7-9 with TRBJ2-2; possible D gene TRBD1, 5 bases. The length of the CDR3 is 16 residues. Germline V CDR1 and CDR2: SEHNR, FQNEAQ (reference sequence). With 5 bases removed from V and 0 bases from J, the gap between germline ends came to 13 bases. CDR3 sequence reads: CASSPRGRSNTGELFF. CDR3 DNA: TGTGCCAGCAGCCCAAGGGGCAGGTCGAACACCGGGGAGCTGTTTTTT.

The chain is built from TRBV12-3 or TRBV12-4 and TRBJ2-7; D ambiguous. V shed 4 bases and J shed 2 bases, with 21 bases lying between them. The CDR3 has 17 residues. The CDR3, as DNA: TGTGCCAGCAGTTCAATGTTCCTGATCTCTTCAACCTACGAGCAGTACTTC. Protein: CASSSMFLISSTYEQYF.

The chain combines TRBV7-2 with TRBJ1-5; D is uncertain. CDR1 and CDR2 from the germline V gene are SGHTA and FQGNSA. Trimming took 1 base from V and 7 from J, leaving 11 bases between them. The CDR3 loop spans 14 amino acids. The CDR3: CASSLDLGTQPQHF. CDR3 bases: TGTGCCAGCAGCTTAGATCTGGGAACGCAGCCCCAGCATTTT.

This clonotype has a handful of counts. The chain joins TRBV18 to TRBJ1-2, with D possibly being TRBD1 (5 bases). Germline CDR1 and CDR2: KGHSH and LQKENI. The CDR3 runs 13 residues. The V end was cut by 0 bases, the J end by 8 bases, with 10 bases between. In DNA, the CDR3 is TGTGCCAGCTCACCACCGGCAGGGAGGGGCTACACCTTC. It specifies CASSPPAGRGYTF.

CDR3 coding DNA: TGTGCCAGCAGCTTGGTACGACAGGGGGCCTGGAATGAGCAGTTCTTC. Protein: CASSLVRQGAWNEQFF. The chain has TRBV5-6 and TRBJ2-1; TRBD1 agrees at 10 bases. V shed 0 bases and J 7 bases; nucleotides not matched to a gene: 7. This CDR3 is 16 amino acids long. CDR1 and CDR2 (germline): SGHDT, YYEEEE.

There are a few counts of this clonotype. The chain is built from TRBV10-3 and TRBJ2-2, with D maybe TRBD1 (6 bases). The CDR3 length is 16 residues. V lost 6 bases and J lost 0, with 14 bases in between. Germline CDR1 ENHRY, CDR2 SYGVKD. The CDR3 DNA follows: TGTGCCATCAGCGCCGGACAGAGCGCGAACACCGGGGAGCTGTTTTTT. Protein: CAISAGQSANTGELFF.